The clone carrying this T cell receptor beta chain appeared once. Its specificity is unknown. This CDR3 contains 15 residues. CDR1 SSHAT and CDR2 FNYEAQ come from the germline V gene (reference sequence). Per sample, 75,000 to 100,000 TCR templates underwent assay. This table comes from immunoSEQ multiplex PCR, and its TCRdb copy is limited to in-frame clones, with some not included. The repertoire includes 100,000 to 120,000 clones, 80% to 95% of them detected once, and 1% to 1.5% sits in the top ten. The data were taken from a study of siplizumab effects on memory and regulatory T cells. Study-wide findings and caveats: Among sequences traceable to unstimulated CD4+ memory cells, alloreactive ones were significantly reduced by siplizumab.

The sample was CD4+ T cells sorted from blood. V is TRBV7-7 and J is TRBJ2-5; 15 bases match TRBD2. The source is a human donor in good health. The CDR3 protein is CASGPGTSGRETQYF. The CDR3, as DNA: TGTGCTAGCGGACCCGGGACTAGCGGGAGGGAGACCCAGTACTTC.